This is a list of T cell receptor beta chains from one sample in a study of molecular identifiers for immune sequencing clone quantification. Each CDR3 protein is one row after TCRdb ran MiXCR on the PCR reads. The data show roughly 320,000 distinct CDR3 sequences, around 21% seen once. Input material: naive CD8+ T cells from blood, with Jurkat cell RNA spiked in. The receptors stem from a human donor in good health. Some libraries in this study had Jurkat cell RNA spiked in. Each CDR3 is given with its conserved first and last residue. The order of the fields is J gene, D gene, V gene, clone size, CDR3 protein, CDR3 DNA. The D gene is left open where the match is weak. The listing skips clone size in some rows; elsewhere it reads once, few, many or a size class.

TRBJ2-1 | - | TRBV27 | few | CASSPEARSSYNEQFF | TGTGCCAGCAGTCCGGAAGCGAGGAGCTCCTACAATGAGCAGTTCTTC
TRBJ2-1 | - | TRBV4-3 | - | CASSQDISYNEQFF | TGCGCCAGCAGCCAAGATATCTCCTACAATGAGCAGTTCTTC
TRBJ1-5 | - | TRBV9 | - | CASSVEGDSNQPQHF | TGTGCCAGCAGCGTAGAAGGGGATAGCAATCAGCCCCAGCATTTT
TRBJ2-3 | TRBD2 | TRBV25-1 | few | CASSEYGTSGLLDTQYF | TGTGCCAGCAGTGAATACGGGACTAGCGGGCTTCTGGATACGCAGTATTTT
TRBJ1-1 | TRBD1 | TRBV7-9 | few | CASSDGTDFEAFF | TGTGCCAGCAGCGACGGGACAGATTTTGAAGCTTTCTTT
TRBJ2-3 | TRBD2 | TRBV27 | few | CASSLLAGRTDTQYF | TGTGCCAGCAGTCTTCTAGCGGGTCGCACAGATACGCAGTATTTT
TRBJ1-4 | - | TRBV20-1 | many | CSARDPRFGEKLFF | TGCAGTGCTAGAGATCCCCGGTTTGGTGAAAAACTGTTTTTT
TRBJ2-1 | TRBD2 | TRBV2 | many | CASISGSANEQFF | TGTGCCAGCATTAGCGGGAGTGCCAATGAGCAGTTCTTC
TRBJ2-5 | TRBD2 | TRBV27 | few | CASSAGTSGIWETQYF | TGTGCCAGCAGTGCCGGGACTAGCGGAATATGGGAGACCCAGTACTTC
TRBJ2-1 | - | TRBV7-2 | many | CASSNRNEQFF | TGTGCCAGCAGCAATCGCAATGAGCAGTTCTTC
TRBJ2-7 | - | TRBV6-2/TRBV6-3 | many | CASSYQLGEYEQYF | TGTGCCAGCAGTTACCAGCTGGGGGAATACGAGCAGTACTTC
TRBJ1-2 | - | TRBV28 | - | CASSPSYSLNYGYTF | TGTGCCAGCAGTCCCTCCTACTCTCTTAACTATGGCTACACCTTC
TRBJ2-5 | - | TRBV27 | many | CASSWLRAGETQYF | TGTGCCAGCAGTTGGCTCAGGGCCGGAGAGACCCAGTACTTC
TRBJ2-2 | - | TRBV24-1 | many | CATSDLSTGELFF | TGTGCCACCAGTGATTTGAGCACCGGGGAGCTGTTTTTT
TRBJ2-3 | - | TRBV27 | many | CASSSTSLGSDTQYF | TGTGCCAGCAGCAGTACCTCACTAGGGTCAGATACGCAGTATTTT
TRBJ2-7 | TRBD1 | TRBV9 | - | CASSVDRAGGYHEQYF | TGTGCCAGCAGCGTAGATCGGGCAGGGGGTTACCACGAGCAGTACTTC
TRBJ1-1 | TRBD1 | TRBV2 | - | CASSEPGQGDTEAFF | TGTGCCAGCAGTGAACCGGGACAGGGAGACACTGAAGCTTTCTTT
TRBJ2-7 | - | TRBV7-9 | many | CASSPPNIYEQYF | TGTGCCAGCAGCCCCCCTAATATCTACGAGCAGTACTTC
TRBJ2-7 | - | TRBV20-1 | - | CSARGTEISYEQYF | TGCAGTGCCCGCGGGACAGAGATTTCCTACGAGCAGTACTTC
TRBJ2-3 | TRBD2 | TRBV4-3 | many | CASSQERGAGGRTDTQYF | TGCGCCAGCAGCCAAGAAAGGGGAGCGGGGGGACGCACAGATACGCAGTATTTT
TRBJ2-3 | - | TRBV28 | many | CASNAGSIPEADTQYF | TGTGCCAGCAACGCAGGGTCTATCCCCGAGGCAGATACGCAGTATTTT
TRBJ1-3 | TRBD1 | TRBV11-3 | - | CASSKGQGLSGNTIYF | TGTGCCAGCAGCAAAGGACAGGGGCTCTCTGGAAACACCATATATTTT
TRBJ2-7 | TRBD2 | TRBV20-1 | many | CSARELAPSYEQYF | TGCAGTGCTAGAGAACTAGCGCCAAGCTACGAGCAGTACTTC
TRBJ2-5 | - | TRBV18 | many | CASSPPGGPSLETQYF | TGTGCCAGCTCACCACCGGGAGGCCCGTCGTTAGAGACCCAGTACTTC
TRBJ2-3 | TRBD2 | TRBV20-1 | many | CSARRLAGGPDTQYF | TGCAGTGCTAGGCGACTAGCGGGAGGGCCAGATACGCAGTATTTT
TRBJ2-4 | TRBD1 | TRBV5-1 | many | CASSPVTGSENIQYF | TGCGCCAGCAGCCCCGTGACAGGGTCAGAAAACATTCAGTACTTC
TRBJ2-1 | - | TRBV20-1 | many | CSARGTGGINEQFF | TGCAGTGCTAGGGGAACTGGGGGGATAAATGAGCAGTTCTTC
TRBJ1-1 | - | TRBV29-1 | many | CSVERASDMNTEAFF | TGCAGCGTTGAACGGGCATCTGACATGAACACTGAAGCTTTCTTT
TRBJ2-7 | TRBD2 | TRBV20-1 | - | CSARYDGLAGLYGQYF | TGCAGTGCTAGATATGATGGGCTAGCGGGACTCTACGGGCAGTACTTC
TRBJ2-7 | - | TRBV19 | many | CASSMSGGYWYEQYF | TGTGCCAGTAGTATGTCGGGCGGTTACTGGTACGAGCAGTACTTC
TRBJ2-6 | TRBD1 | TRBV6-2/TRBV6-3 | few | CASRGQGASGANVLTF | TGTGCCAGCAGAGGGCAGGGGGCGTCTGGGGCCAACGTCCTGACTTTC
TRBJ2-3 | TRBD2 | TRBV4-1 | many | CASSQVAGWTDTQYF | TGCGCCAGCAGCCAAGTAGCGGGGTGGACAGATACGCAGTATTTT
TRBJ1-2 | - | TRBV29-1 | many | CSVEGTAYGYTF | TGCAGCGTTGAAGGTACAGCCTATGGCTACACCTTC
TRBJ1-1 | TRBD1 | TRBV5-8 | few | CASGTGFPEAFF | TGTGCCAGCGGGACAGGGTTCCCTGAAGCTTTCTTT
TRBJ2-2 | - | TRBV7-9 | few | CASSLGFGNTGELFF | TGTGCCAGCAGCTTAGGATTCGGGAACACCGGGGAGCTGTTTTTT
TRBJ1-1 | - | TRBV25-1 | few | CASSEDWETTEAFF | TGTGCCAGCAGTGAGGACTGGGAAACGACTGAAGCTTTCTTT
TRBJ1-1 | - | TRBV28 | many | CASSFLLGAEAFF | TGTGCCAGCAGTTTCTTGTTAGGCGCTGAAGCTTTCTTT
TRBJ1-1 | TRBD1 | TRBV27 | - | CASSLFQGAPNTEAFF | TGTGCCAGCAGTTTGTTTCAGGGGGCCCCTAACACTGAAGCTTTCTTT
TRBJ1-1 | - | TRBV6-5 | many | CASSYGGNTEAFF | TGTGCCAGCAGTTACGGGGGGAACACTGAAGCTTTCTTT
TRBJ2-7 | - | TRBV7-8 | many | CASSPRWTEGIREQYF | TGTGCCAGCAGCCCACGATGGACTGAGGGCATACGTGAGCAGTACTTC
TRBJ1-5 | - | TRBV12-3/TRBV12-4 | many | CASSTYPDTQHF | TGTGCCAGCAGCACATACCCGGACACCCAGCATTTT
TRBJ2-7 | - | TRBV28 | few | CASTVGHEQYF | TGTGCCAGCACTGTAGGCCACGAGCAGTACTTC
TRBJ2-7 | - | TRBV12-5 | - | CASRRLQPYEQYF | TGTGCTAGTCGCCGGTTACAGCCGTACGAGCAGTACTTC
TRBJ2-7 | - | TRBV4-1 | many | CASSQDWSGFGQYF | TGCGCCAGCAGCCAAGATTGGTCGGGGTTTGGGCAGTACTTC
TRBJ2-5 | - | TRBV6-5 | many | CASSYSSGLETQYF | TGTGCCAGCAGTTACAGCAGCGGTCTGGAGACCCAGTACTTC
TRBJ2-7 | - | TRBV5-1 | - | CASLPPGRPHGQYF | TGCGCCAGCCTGCCTCCGGGGCGACCCCACGGGCAGTACTTC
TRBJ1-5 | - | TRBV4-3 | many | CASSQVGRHLNSNQPQHF | TGCGCCAGCAGCCAAGTTGGTAGACACCTAAATAGCAATCAGCCCCAGCATTTT
TRBJ1-4 | - | TRBV11-2 | few | CASSLVDRNEKLFF | TGTGCCAGCAGCTTAGTAGACAGAAATGAAAAACTGTTTTTT
TRBJ2-7 | - | TRBV30 | many | CAWSDTYEQYF | TGTGCCTGGAGTGACACCTACGAGCAGTACTTC
TRBJ2-6 | - | TRBV3-1 | many | CASSPSTGSGANVLTF | TGTGCCAGCAGCCCCTCGACAGGCTCTGGGGCCAACGTCCTGACTTTC
TRBJ1-1 | - | TRBV27 | many | CASSPGGLEAFF | TGTGCCAGCAGTCCCGGGGGTTTAGAAGCTTTCTTT
TRBJ2-1 | - | TRBV7-3 | many | CASSFYGGTFGVEQFF | TGTGCCAGCAGCTTTTACGGCGGAACATTTGGTGTTGAGCAGTTCTTC
TRBJ1-2 | TRBD1 | TRBV28 | many | CASSPMTGGESGYTF | TGTGCCAGCAGTCCAATGACAGGGGGTGAGAGTGGCTACACCTTC